This record looks at one T cell receptor (beta chain) sequence and its context. Its specificity is not known. PCR was performed using 60 Vbeta and 13 Jbeta primers. Method: immunoSEQ multiplex PCR; TCRdb's copy keeps in-frame clones and lacks some. The table lists around 130,000 clones, over 8% of them singletons. The data belong to a study of cytomegalovirus exposure and HLA in healthy donors. Points from the study as a whole: As a later analysis showed, several of the most significant clusters appeared to be linked to common viral pathogens. In an earlier analysis, in about 530 donors, most V segments appeared productive either ~90% or ~30% of the time.

Germline-derived CDR1 and CDR2 are MNHEY and SMNVEV (reference sequence). The V and J ends lost 4 bases and 0 bases respectively, with 7 bases between them. This CDR3 has 14 amino acids. The sequenced material came from PBMCs. The clonotype originates from a man in his forties in good health and CMV-seronegative. The chain combines TRBV27 with TRBJ2-1; no clear D. DNA of the CDR3: TGTGCCAGCAGTTCCGCGAGCTCCTACAATGAGCAGTTCTTC. Translated: CASSSASSYNEQFF.